This T cell receptor beta chain is from a study of CD8+ T cells in alopecia areata. This CDR3 has 12 amino acids. Germline CDR1 is ENHRY and CDR2 is SYGVKD. V shed 8 bases, J shed 7 bases, and the junction held 1 base outside the gene matches. Treatment noted: oral pan-JAK inhibitor, 5-10 mg twice daily. Obtained from alopecia areata patients were lesional scalp punch biopsies along with peripheral blood. Reverse transcription of extracted RNA yielded cDNA, which provided the sequencing template. Repertoires were generated with immunoSEQ multiplex PCR, while TCRdb's copy carries only in-frame clones and drops some. The table records around 300,000 clones, 60% of them present only once. This clone occurred a few times.

The sequencing here drew on CD4+ T cells sorted from blood, taken at roughly week 53, from a patient treated with tofacitinib. The receptor was isolated from a human donor with alopecia areata. V and J are TRBV10-3 and TRBJ1-6, with 8 positions matching TRBD1. This chain's CDR3 is CAIGQGNSPLHF. CDR3 DNA sequence: TGTGCCATCGGACAGGGAAATTCACCCCTCCACTTT.